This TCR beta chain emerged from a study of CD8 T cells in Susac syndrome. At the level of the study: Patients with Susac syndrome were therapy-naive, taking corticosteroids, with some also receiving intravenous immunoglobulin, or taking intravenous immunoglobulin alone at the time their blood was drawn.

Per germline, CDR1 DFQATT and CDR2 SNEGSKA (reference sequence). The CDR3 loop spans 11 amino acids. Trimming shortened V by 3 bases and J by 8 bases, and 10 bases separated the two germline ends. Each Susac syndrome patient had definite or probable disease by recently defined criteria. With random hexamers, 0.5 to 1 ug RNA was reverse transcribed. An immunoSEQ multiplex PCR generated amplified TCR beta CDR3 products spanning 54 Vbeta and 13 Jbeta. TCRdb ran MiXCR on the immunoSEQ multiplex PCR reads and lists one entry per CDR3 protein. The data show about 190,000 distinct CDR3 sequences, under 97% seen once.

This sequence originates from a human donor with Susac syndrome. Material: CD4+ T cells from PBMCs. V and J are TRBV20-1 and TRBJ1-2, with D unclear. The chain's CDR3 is CSASKGLGYTF. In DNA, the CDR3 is TGCAGTGCTAGTAAAGGGTTGGGCTACACCTTC.